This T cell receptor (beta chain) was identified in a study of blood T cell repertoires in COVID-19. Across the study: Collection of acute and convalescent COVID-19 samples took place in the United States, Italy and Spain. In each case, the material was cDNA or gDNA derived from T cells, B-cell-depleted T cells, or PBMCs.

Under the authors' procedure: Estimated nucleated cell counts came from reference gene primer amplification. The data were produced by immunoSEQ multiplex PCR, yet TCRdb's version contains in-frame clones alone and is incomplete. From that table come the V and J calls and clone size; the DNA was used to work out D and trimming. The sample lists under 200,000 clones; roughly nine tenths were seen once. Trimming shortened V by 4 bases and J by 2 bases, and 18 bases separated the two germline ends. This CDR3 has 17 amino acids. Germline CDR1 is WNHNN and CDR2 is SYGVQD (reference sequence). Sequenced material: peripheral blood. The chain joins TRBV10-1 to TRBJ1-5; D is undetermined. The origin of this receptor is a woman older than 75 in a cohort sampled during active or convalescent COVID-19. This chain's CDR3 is CASSGRRPRMRNQPQHF. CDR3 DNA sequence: TGCGCCAGCAGTGGGAGGCGGCCGCGTATGCGCAATCAGCCCCAGCATTTT.